Listed here are 24 T cell receptor beta chains from one sample, sequenced in a study of blood T cell repertoires in COVID-19. TCRdb's copy holds only in-frame clones and misses some; the assay was immunoSEQ multiplex PCR. The table includes under 200,000 clones, 80% to 85% detected once. Material for sequencing was peripheral blood. The receptors stem from a woman of 80 years or more with active or convalescent COVID-19.

The chain couples TRBV5-4 to TRBJ1-1; D unresolved. Trimming took off 2 bases at V and 7 bases at J, with 9 bases between the two ends. CDR3 length equals 12 residues. Germline V lookup: CDR1 SGHNT, CDR2 YYREEE (reference sequence). This CDR3 is CASSLTSGEAFF. For the CDR3, the DNA is TGTGCCAGCAGCTTAACATCAGGTGAAGCTTTCTTT. The full variable domain, its missing parts supplied by reference TRBV5-4 and TRBJ1-1, is ETGVTQSPTHLIKTRGQQVTLRCSSQSGHNTVSWYQQALGQGPQFIFQYYREEENGRGNFPPRFSGLQFPNYSSELNVNALELDDSALYLCASSLTSGEAFFGQGTRLTVV.

This clone was detected only a few times. CDR3 residues: CSVPRTGTPYEQYF. Here the CDR3 DNA reads TGCAGCGTTCCGAGGACAGGGACACCCTACGAGCAGTACTTC. The chain combines TRBV29-1 with TRBJ2-7; TRBD1 matches at 8 bases. This CDR3 spans 14 amino acids. Trimming cost V 5 bases and J 2 bases; bases outside gene matches: 8. Germline-derived CDR1 and CDR2 are SQVTM and ANQGSEA.

This chain links TRBV4-3 with TRBJ2-7, with 9 bases fitting TRBD1. The CDR3 is 15 residues long. CDR1 and CDR2 (germline): LGHNA, YSLEER. V lost 3 bases, J lost 4 bases, and 7 bases stayed unmatched. The CDR3 sequence is CASSQAGQGRYEQYF. The CDR3 DNA sequence: TGCGCCAGCAGCCAGGCGGGACAGGGAAGATACGAGCAGTACTTC.

This chain connects TRBV9 to TRBJ1-2, with D unresolved. Trimming cost V 4 bases and J 4 bases, with 14 bases left between them. The CDR3 loop spans 14 amino acids. CDR1 and CDR2 from the germline V gene are SGDLS and YYNGEE. The CDR3 here is CASSPQEEVYGYTF. The DNA for the CDR3 is TGTGCCAGCAGCCCTCAGGAGGAGGTCTATGGCTACACCTTC.

The chain employs TRBV27 and TRBJ1-1; D gene uncertain. Trimming left V 6 bases short and J 5 bases short, with 16 bases between. The CDR3 loop spans 14 amino acids. In germline, CDR1 is MNHEY, CDR2 SMNVEV (reference sequence). CDR3: CASRPSGERTEAFF. The CDR3 nucleotides read TGTGCCAGCAGGCCCTCCGGGGAGAGGACTGAAGCTTTCTTT.

This sequence joins TRBV10-3 and TRBJ1-6, with 7 bases fitting TRBD1. The J segment lost 8 bases and the V segment lost 0 bases, leaving 10 bases of the junction unmatched. The CDR3 has 17 residues. Germline assignment: CDR1 ENHRY and CDR2 SYGVKD. The CDR3: CAISESLTTGAHSPLHF. The CDR3 region has the DNA TGTGCCATCAGTGAGTCATTAACCACAGGGGCGCATTCACCCCTCCACTTT.

The chain links TRBV9 to TRBJ2-5, with D perhaps matching TRBD2 (6 bases). The germline V gene has CDR1 SGDLS and CDR2 YYNGEE. Between the trimmed V and J ends, which lost 4 bases and 2 bases, there was a span of 15 bases. The CDR3 extends over 15 amino acids. The CDR3 coding sequence is TGTGCCAGCAGCAAGGACCGGGACTCACAAGAGACCCAGTACTTC. Translating it yields CASSKDRDSQETQYF.

The rearrangement joins TRBV7-2 to TRBJ2-4; perhaps TRBD2 as D (5 bases). Per the germline V gene, CDR1 is SGHTA and CDR2 is FQGNSA. V was shortened by 0 bases and J by 8 bases, with 8 bases between the two germline ends. The CDR3 totals 13 residues. The CDR3 spells CASSLASEDIQYF. In nucleotides, the CDR3 is TGTGCCAGCAGCTTAGCTAGCGAGGACATTCAGTACTTC.

This sequence joins TRBV19 and TRBJ1-5; tentative D call: TRBD1 (5 bases). V lost 6 bases and J lost 6, with 18 bases in between. The CDR3 runs to 15 residues. Per germline, CDR1 LNHDA and CDR2 SQIVND (reference sequence). Here the CDR3 DNA reads TGTGCCAGTAGAAGTGAGGAGGGGTTAAGTCAGCCCCAGCATTTT. The encoded protein is CASRSEEGLSQPQHF.

This clone was counted a few times. This chain links TRBV3-1 (or the pseudogene TRBV3-2) with TRBJ2-7, with TRBD1 matching over 7 bases. The CDR3 loop spans 14 amino acids. Germline V gene sequence: CDR1 LGHDT, CDR2 YNNKEL (reference sequence). V lost 4 bases, J lost 1 base, and 4 bases stayed unmatched. The CDR3 loop reads CASSRSGGSYEQYF. In nucleotides, the CDR3 is TGTGCCAGCAGCCGGTCAGGGGGTTCCTACGAGCAGTACTTC.

The chain links TRBV19 to TRBJ1-2; 8 bases are shared with TRBD1. Germline V gene sequence: CDR1 LNHDA, CDR2 SQIVND (reference sequence). J gave up 5 bases and V 3 bases, and 20 bases lay outside the gene matches. The CDR3 consists of 19 residues. The CDR3 reads CASSIPYGLTGGRGYGYTF. The CDR3 nucleotides are TGTGCCAGTAGTATCCCCTACGGTTTAACAGGGGGTAGAGGATATGGCTACACCTTC.

The CDR3 here is CASSALKRGGPAHEQYF. The DNA of the CDR3 is TGTGCCAGCAGCGCTCTTAAGCGGGGGGGCCCCGCTCACGAGCAGTACTTC. This rearrangement joins TRBV9 to TRBJ2-7; 10 nucleotides agree with TRBD2. With 3 bases clipped from V and 5 bases from J, the junction kept 14 bases outside the gene matches. The CDR3 runs to 17 residues. Germline V gene data show CDR1 as SGDLS and CDR2 as YYNGEE.

The rearrangement links TRBV29-1 to TRBJ1-2; unclear D gene. Germline V gene sequence: CDR1 SQVTM, CDR2 ANQGSEA. Trimming shortened V by 4 bases and J by 8 bases, and 17 bases separated the two germline ends. The length of the CDR3 is 13 residues. CDR3 amino acids: CSVAMTFLGGYTF. The CDR3 DNA follows: TGCAGCGTTGCGATGACCTTTTTGGGCGGCTACACCTTC.

The V and J genes are TRBV9 and TRBJ1-1, with D maybe TRBD1 (5 bases). V lost 3 bases, J lost 1 base, and 10 bases lay in between. Germline CDR1 and CDR2: SGDLS and YYNGEE. The CDR3 is 14 residues long. The CDR3 DNA sequence: TGTGCCAGCAGCGGACAGCCGTGGAACACTGAAGCTTTCTTT. Its translation: CASSGQPWNTEAFF.

The chain carries TRBV19 and TRBJ1-2, with 8 bases matching TRBD1. With 7 bases clipped from V and 4 bases from J, the junction kept 8 bases outside the gene matches. The CDR3 is 14 amino acids. The germline V gene encodes CDR1 LNHDA and CDR2 SQIVND (reference sequence). The CDR3 here is CASTGTGVFYGYTF. CDR3 coding DNA: TGTGCCAGTACGGGGACAGGAGTTTTCTATGGCTACACCTTC.

This clone appeared a single time. V gene TRBV6-6 combines with J gene TRBJ2-1; 8 bases match TRBD2. The CDR3 consists of 16 residues. The germline V gene has CDR1 MNHNY and CDR2 SVGAGI (reference sequence). The V gene end was trimmed by 5 bases and the J gene end by 6 bases; junction bases not matched to a gene: 12. In DNA, the CDR3 is TGTGCCAGCAGTCCTCTTAGCGGGGCCCTCCCCAATGAGCAGTTCTTC. Translating gives CASSPLSGALPNEQFF.

The chain recombines TRBV10-3 with TRBJ1-5, with no clear D. The V and J ends lost 10 bases and 1 base respectively, with 11 bases between them. The germline V gene encodes CDR1 ENHRY and CDR2 SYGVKD. This CDR3 is built from 13 residues. CDR3 protein: CASGPDSNQPQHF. CDR3 DNA: TGTGCCAGCGGTCCCGACAGCAATCAGCCCCAGCATTTT.

This clone was detected only once. The chain carries TRBV10-2 and TRBJ1-1; perhaps TRBD1 as D (6 bases). The CDR3 has 12 residues. Trimming removed 11 bases at V and 5 bases at J, with 15 bases between. CDR1 is WSHSY and CDR2 is SAAADI in the germline V gene. CDR3: CASRGGRTEAFF. CDR3 nucleotides: TGCGCCTCGAGGGGGGGTAGGACTGAAGCTTTCTTT.

This chain connects TRBV7-2 to TRBJ1-4, with unresolved D. This CDR3 has 13 residues. The germline CDR1 and CDR2 sequences are SGHTA and FQGNSA. The germline V and J ends were trimmed by 5 bases and 8 bases, with 12 bases remaining between them. The CDR3, as DNA: TGTGCCAGCAGCATCAACAGAGCAGAAAAACTGTTTTTT. Encoded protein: CASSINRAEKLFF.

V is TRBV5-1 and J is TRBJ1-1, with a tentative D call TRBD1 (5 bases). V was trimmed by 7 bases and J by 1 base, leaving 17 bases between them. This CDR3 is 15 amino acids long. The germline CDR1 and CDR2 sequences are SGHRS and YFSETQ. The CDR3 DNA reads as TGCGCCAGCTCCCGAGAGAACGGGGGGAACACTGAAGCTTTCTTT. Translated, it gives CASSRENGGNTEAFF.

The chain recombines TRBV18 with TRBJ2-7; D is tentatively TRBD1 or TRBD2 (7 bases each). This CDR3 is built from 13 residues. Germline V gives CDR1 KGHSH, CDR2 LQKENI. Trimming removed 6 bases at V and 7 bases at J, with 16 bases between. CDR3 DNA: TGTGCCAGCTCTCCAGGGGGGGGTCGGGAGCAGTACTTC. Translated: CASSPGGGREQYF.

The CDR3 DNA reads as TGTGCCACCAGCGCAGGGCATCAGGGCACCGGAGAGACCCAGTACTTC. Translation gives CATSAGHQGTGETQYF. This chain connects TRBV15 to TRBJ2-5, with D perhaps matching TRBD1 (5 bases). The V and J ends lost 5 bases and 4 bases respectively, with 20 bases between them. The CDR3 sequence is 16 residues long. Germline V CDR1 and CDR2: LNHNV, YYDKDF (reference sequence).

The rearrangement joins TRBV27 to TRBJ1-1; 8 positions match TRBD1. V shed 2 bases, J shed 4 bases, and the junction held 6 bases outside the gene matches. This CDR3 contains 15 residues. Germline V CDR1 and CDR2: MNHEY, SMNVEV (reference sequence). Here the CDR3 reads CASSLGQGWATEAFF. CDR3 sequence (DNA): TGTGCCAGCAGTTTAGGACAGGGTTGGGCCACTGAAGCTTTCTTT.

This clone has more than one count but fewer than ten. This sequence joins TRBV11-2 and TRBJ1-1; D gene uncertain. Per the germline V gene, CDR1 is SGHAT and CDR2 is FQNNGV. The V end was cut by 0 bases, the J end by 6 bases, with 14 bases between. The CDR3 is 15 amino acids. The CDR3 spells CASSLDPGRLSEAFF. DNA of the CDR3: TGTGCCAGCAGCTTAGACCCCGGGAGGTTATCTGAAGCTTTCTTT. Full variable domain (missing parts from reference TRBV11-2 and TRBJ1-1): EAGVAQSPRYKIIEKRQSVAFWCNPISGHATLYWYQQILGQGPKLLIQFQNNGVVDDSQLPKDRFSAERLKGVDSTLKIQPAKLEDSAVYLCASSLDPGRLSEAFFGQGTRLTVV.